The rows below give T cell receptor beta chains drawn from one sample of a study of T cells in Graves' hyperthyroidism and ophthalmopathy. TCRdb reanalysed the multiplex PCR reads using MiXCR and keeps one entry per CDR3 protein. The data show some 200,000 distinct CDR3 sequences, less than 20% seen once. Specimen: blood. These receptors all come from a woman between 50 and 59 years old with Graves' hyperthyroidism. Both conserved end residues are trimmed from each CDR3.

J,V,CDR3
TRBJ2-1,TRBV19,ASSREPHKGNEQF
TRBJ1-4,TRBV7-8,ASSLGGSTNEKLF
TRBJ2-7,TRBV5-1,ASSSGQPADEQY
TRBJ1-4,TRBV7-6,ASSPSLGHPNEKLF
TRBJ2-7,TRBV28,ASSLSGESSYEQY
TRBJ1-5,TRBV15,ATSGGPYSNQPQH
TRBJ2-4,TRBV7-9,ASSRGDGEPKNIQY
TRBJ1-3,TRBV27,ASSLYRGFSGNTIY
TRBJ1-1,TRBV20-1,SANSRDRVMNTEAF
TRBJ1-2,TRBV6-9,ASSSPGRSNYGYT
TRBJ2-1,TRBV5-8,ASSLELAEEQF
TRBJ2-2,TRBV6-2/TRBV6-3,ASSYVRELF
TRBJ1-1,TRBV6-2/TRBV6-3,ASSRGQGAWAF
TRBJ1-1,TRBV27,ASSHTWDTEAF
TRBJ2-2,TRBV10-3,AISESRRLAGGGELF
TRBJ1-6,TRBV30,AWRGDSYNSPLH
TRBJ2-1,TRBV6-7,GQFSYNEQF
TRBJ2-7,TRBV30,ACYLDGLYEQY
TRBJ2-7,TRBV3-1,ASSQISSGRGEQY
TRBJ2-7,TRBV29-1,SVVGAGGGVEQY